This is a list of T cell receptor beta chains from one sample in a study of blood T cell repertoires in COVID-19. Clones were sequenced by immunoSEQ multiplex PCR, and TCRdb holds only the in-frame ones, with some missing. The profile shows 150,000 to 200,000 clones, roughly 82% of them singletons. The source material was PBMCs or T cells enriched from blood (not recorded which). The receptors derive from a woman aged 25 to 39 who had recovered from COVID-19. Each CDR3 is given with its conserved first and last residue. D genes are given only for firm matches. The size field is filled for only some rows; it gives once, few, many or a size class.

cdr3_aa	cdr3_nt	cdr3_length	v_call	j_call	d_call	clone_size
CASSVGGESYEQYF	TGTGCCAGCAGCGTAGGCGGGGAAAGCTACGAGCAGTACTTC	14	TRBV9	TRBJ2-7	.	.
CASSYRDLEAFF	TGTGCCAGTAGTTACAGGGATCTTGAAGCTTTCTTT	12	TRBV19	TRBJ1-1	.	.
CASSLQGARSPLHF	TGCGCCAGCAGCTTGCAGGGGGCGCGTTCACCCCTCCACTTT	14	TRBV5-1	TRBJ1-6	TRBD1	.
CASSHEALRGGYGYTF	TGCGCCAGCAGCCACGAGGCTCTCAGGGGTGGCTATGGCTACACCTTC	16	TRBV4-1	TRBJ1-2	.	.
CASSESGRGLEKLFF	TGTGCCAGCAGTGAAAGCGGCAGGGGGCTTGAAAAACTGTTTTTT	15	TRBV6-1	TRBJ1-4	TRBD1	.
CSVEDIEGTSSNEQFF	TGCAGCGTTGAAGATATAGAGGGAACCTCTAGCAATGAGCAGTTCTTC	16	TRBV29-1	TRBJ2-1	.	.
CASTSGTSVYNEQFF	TGTGCCAGCACATCAGGAACTAGCGTCTACAATGAGCAGTTCTTC	15	TRBV6-5	TRBJ2-1	TRBD2	.
CASRRTGQGNYGYTF	TGTGCCAGCAGACGTACGGGACAGGGGAACTATGGCTACACCTTC	15	TRBV6-5	TRBJ1-2	TRBD1	.
CSVNGQFPYGYTF	TGCAGCGTGAACGGACAGTTCCCCTATGGCTACACCTTC	13	TRBV29-1	TRBJ1-2	.	.
CASTPRQEGELFF	TGTGCCAGCACCCCCCGACAAGAGGGGGAGCTGTTTTTT	13	TRBV5-4	TRBJ2-2	.	.
CASSAGQSPLHF	TGTGCCAGCAGTGCAGGGCAATCACCCCTCCACTTT	12	TRBV27	TRBJ1-6	.	.
CASSLREGVRTGELFF	TGTGCCAGCAGCTTACGTGAGGGGGTGAGAACCGGGGAGCTGTTTTTT	16	TRBV11-3	TRBJ2-2	.	.
CASSLGPGGEETQYF	TGTGCCAGCAGCTTAGGACCGGGAGGGGAAGAGACCCAGTACTTC	15	TRBV11-2	TRBJ2-5	TRBD2	.
CASSPNVHFIGGNYGYTF	TGTGCCAGCAGCCCTAATGTACACTTTATCGGGGGGAACTATGGCTACACCTTC	18	TRBV5-5	TRBJ1-2	.	few
CASSSRTSGYNEQFF	TGTGCCAGCAGCTCACGGACTAGCGGTTACAATGAGCAGTTCTTC	15	TRBV7-6	TRBJ2-1	TRBD2	.
CASSGGGTGDNYGYTF	TGTGCCAGCAGTGGCGGAGGGACAGGGGATAACTATGGCTACACCTTC	16	TRBV6-1	TRBJ1-2	TRBD1	.
CASSQVSGESTGELFF	TGTGCCAGCAGCCAGGTTAGCGGAGAATCCACCGGGGAGCTGTTTTTT	16	TRBV4-2	TRBJ2-2	.	.
CAWSLATPRAEQFF	TGTGCCTGGAGCCTAGCCACTCCTAGGGCTGAGCAGTTCTTC	14	TRBV30	TRBJ2-1	.	few
CASSVGGGGGNTIYF	TGTGCCAGCAGTGTCGGAGGCGGAGGTGGAAACACCATATATTTT	15	TRBV9	TRBJ1-3	.	.
CASSLMFTGTGGYEQYF	TGTGCCAGCAGTTTAATGTTTACGGGGACAGGGGGCTACGAGCAGTACTTC	17	TRBV27	TRBJ2-7	TRBD1	.
CASSLGQGARYTDTQYF	TGTGCCAGCAGCTTGGGACAGGGGGCGAGATATACAGATACGCAGTATTTT	17	TRBV5-5	TRBJ2-3	TRBD1	.
CASSYSKGGRPGELFF	TGTGCCAGCAGTTACTCGAAAGGGGGCCGTCCCGGGGAGCTGTTTTTT	16	TRBV6-5	TRBJ2-2	TRBD1	.
CASSQDGRSAFF	TGCGCCAGCAGCCAAGATGGGCGAAGTGCTTTCTTT	12	TRBV4-1	TRBJ1-1	.	.
CASSHGGIAGGKETQYF	TGTGCCAGCAGCCACGGGGGAATAGCGGGAGGAAAAGAGACCCAGTACTTC	17	TRBV28	TRBJ2-5	TRBD2	.
CASSLGTGGEDTQYF	TGCGCCAGCAGCCTGGGGACAGGGGGCGAAGATACGCAGTATTTT	15	TRBV4-1	TRBJ2-3	TRBD1	.
CASSLARTGELFF	TGTGCCAGCAGCCTAGCGCGCACCGGGGAGCTGTTTTTT	13	TRBV14	TRBJ2-2	.	.
CASSIGGFRNEQFF	TGTGCCAGTAGTATAGGAGGTTTCCGCAATGAGCAGTTCTTC	14	TRBV19	TRBJ2-1	.	.
CASSLRAGSSYEQYF	TGTGCCAGCAGCCTTAGAGCGGGTTCCTCCTACGAGCAGTACTTC	15	TRBV7-6	TRBJ2-7	.	.
CAKVTSGSSYEQYF	TGTGCCAAGGTGACTAGCGGCAGCTCCTACGAGCAGTACTTC	14	TRBV28	TRBJ2-7	TRBD2	once
CASSLKGGESLRTTYNEQFF	TGTGCCAGCAGCTTAAAAGGCGGGGAGTCCCTACGAACCACCTACAATGAGCAGTTCTTC	20	TRBV7-6	TRBJ2-1	.	.
CASHGGEKLFF	TGTGCCAGCCACGGGGGTGAAAAACTGTTTTTT	11	TRBV6-5	TRBJ1-4	.	.
CASRQTGPSYEQYF	TGTGCCAGCAGACAGACAGGACCTAGCTACGAGCAGTACTTC	14	TRBV6-5	TRBJ2-7	.	once
CASSPPSNTQYF	TGTGCCAGCAGTCCCCCTAGCAATACGCAGTATTTT	12	TRBV27	TRBJ2-3	.	.
CASSWVPSGEQFF	TGTGCCAGCAGTTGGGTCCCTTCAGGTGAGCAGTTCTTC	13	TRBV12-3/TRBV12-4	TRBJ2-1	.	.
CSVEDLGRANEQFF	TGCAGCGTTGAAGATCTTGGCAGGGCGAATGAGCAGTTCTTC	14	TRBV29-1	TRBJ2-1	.	.
CAWRRGGPGTDTQYF	TGTGCCTGGAGACGGGGAGGGCCAGGCACAGATACGCAGTATTTT	15	TRBV30	TRBJ2-3	TRBD2	once
CASSWAGGEAFF	TGCGCCAGCAGCTGGGCGGGAGGAGAAGCTTTCTTT	12	TRBV5-1	TRBJ1-1	.	once
CASSQGLAGGIQETQYF	TGTGCCAGCTCACAGGGACTAGCGGGAGGCATCCAAGAGACCCAGTACTTC	17	TRBV18	TRBJ2-5	TRBD2	.
CASMGLAGEGPSNEQFF	TGTGCCAGTATGGGACTAGCGGGAGAGGGGCCTAGCAATGAGCAGTTCTTC	17	TRBV19	TRBJ2-1	TRBD2	.